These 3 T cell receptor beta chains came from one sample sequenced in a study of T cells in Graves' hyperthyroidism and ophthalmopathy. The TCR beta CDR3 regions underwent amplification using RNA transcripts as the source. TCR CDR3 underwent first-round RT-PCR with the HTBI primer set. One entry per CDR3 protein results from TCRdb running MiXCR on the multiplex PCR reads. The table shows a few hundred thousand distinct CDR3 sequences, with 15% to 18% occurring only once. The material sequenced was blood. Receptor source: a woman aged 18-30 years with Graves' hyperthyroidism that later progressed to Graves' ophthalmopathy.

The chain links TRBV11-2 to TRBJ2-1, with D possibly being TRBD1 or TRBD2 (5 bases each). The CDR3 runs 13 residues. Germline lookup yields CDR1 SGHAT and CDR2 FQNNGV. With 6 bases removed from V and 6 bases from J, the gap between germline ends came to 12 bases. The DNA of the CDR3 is TGTGCCAGCAGACTAGGGGTGAGCAATGAGCAGTTCTTC. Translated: CASRLGVSNEQFF.

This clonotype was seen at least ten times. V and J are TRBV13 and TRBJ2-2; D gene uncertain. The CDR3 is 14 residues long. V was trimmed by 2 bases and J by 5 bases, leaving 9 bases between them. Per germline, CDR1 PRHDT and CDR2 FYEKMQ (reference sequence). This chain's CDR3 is CASSLNLLTGELFF. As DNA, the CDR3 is TGTGCCAGCAGCTTAAATCTCTTGACCGGGGAGCTGTTTTTT.

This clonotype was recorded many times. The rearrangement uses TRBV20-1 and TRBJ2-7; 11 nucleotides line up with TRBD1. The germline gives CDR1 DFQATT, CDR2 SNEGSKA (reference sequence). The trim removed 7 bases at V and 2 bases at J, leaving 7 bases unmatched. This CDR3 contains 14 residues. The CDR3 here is CSGRTGQGAYEQYF. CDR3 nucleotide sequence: TGCAGTGGCCGAACGGGACAGGGGGCCTACGAGCAGTACTTC.